This T cell receptor (beta chain) derives from a study of graft-versus-host responses after intestinal transplantation. The germline V gene has CDR1 GTSNPN and CDR2 SVGIG (reference sequence). The V gene lost 3 bases and the J gene lost 4 bases, with 9 bases spanning the gap. CDR3 length equals 12 residues. The table came from immunoSEQ multiplex PCR; TCRdb's copy has only in-frame clones and leaves some out. The sample yields roughly 80,000 clones, roughly 87% seen once. In the case of this clone: Its antigen is not known.

J is TRBJ1-1 and V is TRBV30; D is undetermined. Sequenced material: unstimulated CD8+ T cells sorted from spleen or lymph node cells, taken before transplant. The clonotype comes from a human donor who was the organ donor for an intestinal transplant. The CDR3 DNA follows: TGTGCCTGGAGCCTTGGAGGCACTGAAGCTTTCTTT. This sequence encodes CAWSLGGTEAFF.